Below, 27 T cell receptor beta chains from the same sample are listed, as sequenced in a study of CD8 T cells in Susac syndrome. Reverse transcription used roughly 0.5 to 1 ug RNA and random hexamers. One entry per CDR3 protein results from TCRdb running MiXCR on the immunoSEQ multiplex PCR reads. This sample yields about 160,000 distinct CDR3 sequences, of which less than 95% are seen a single time; roughly 0.099% belongs to the top ten. The sequencing sample was made of CD4+ T cells from PBMCs. The receptor source for this set is a human donor with multiple sclerosis.

The table lists this clonotype with a few counts. The chain has TRBV6-5 and TRBJ1-1; possible D gene TRBD1, 5 bases. The V gene lost 2 bases and the J gene lost 5 bases, with 12 bases spanning the gap. This CDR3 region has 14 residues. CDR1 and CDR2 from the germline V gene are MNHEY and SVGAGI. Here the CDR3 reads CASSYVQGETEAFF. CDR3 nucleotide sequence: TGTGCCAGCAGTTACGTGCAGGGCGAGACTGAAGCTTTCTTT.

V and J are TRBV3-1 and TRBJ2-1; 14 bases fit TRBD2. The CDR3 has 18 residues. With 4 bases clipped from V and 6 bases from J, the junction kept 11 bases outside the gene matches. Per the germline V gene, CDR1 is LGHDT and CDR2 is YNNKEL (reference sequence). The CDR3 nucleotides are TGTGCCAGCAGCCTGCGGACTAGCGGGAGGAGGTTTGGCAATGAGCAGTTCTTC. Translated, it gives CASSLRTSGRRFGNEQFF.

The rearrangement uses TRBV21-1 and TRBJ2-5. TRBV21-1 is assigned pseudogene status. There are 14 residues in the CDR3. The CDR3 sequence is CASSNTGFQETQYF. The CDR3, as DNA: TGTGCCAGCAGCAATACCGGTTTTCAAGAGACCCAGTACTTC.

This chain joins TRBV18 and TRBJ2-7; D remains unclear. V was shortened by 1 base and J by 3 bases, with 16 bases between the two germline ends. This CDR3 spans 16 amino acids. CDR1 is KGHSH and CDR2 is LQKENI in the germline V gene. Here the CDR3 DNA reads TGTGCCAGCTCACCACGCGGCAGTCGAAAATTCTACGAGCAGTACTTC. It encodes CASSPRGSRKFYEQYF.

The rearrangement joins TRBV28 to TRBJ2-7, with D possibly matching TRBD1 (5 bases). The V end was cut by 3 bases, the J end by 9 bases, with 9 bases between. Looked up from germline, CDR1 is MDHEN and CDR2 is SYDVKM. The CDR3 is made up of 11 amino acids. In DNA, the CDR3 is TGTGCCAGCAGTTTCAGGGATGGGCAGTACTTC. Translation gives CASSFRDGQYF.

V usage is TRBV2 and J usage is TRBJ2-5, with no clear D. V lost 8 bases to trimming and J lost 6 bases, with 13 bases between them. The germline CDR1 and CDR2 sequences are SNHLY and FYNNEI. The CDR3 runs 12 residues. CDR3 loop: CASHPPEKTQYF. CDR3 coding DNA: TGTGCCAGCCATCCTCCCGAAAAGACCCAGTACTTC.

The chain employs TRBV7-9 and TRBJ2-7; 7 nucleotides match TRBD2. This CDR3 has 14 residues. The germline V gene has CDR1 SEHNR and CDR2 FQNEAQ (reference sequence). V lost 6 bases, J lost 3 bases, and 8 bases stayed unmatched. DNA of the CDR3: TGTGCCAGCAGTCCCCCAGCGGGAAGCTACGAGCAGTACTTC. It specifies CASSPPAGSYEQYF.

J is TRBJ2-1 and V is TRBV6-1; 14 positions match TRBD2. Germline V gives CDR1 MNHNS, CDR2 SASEGT. With V trimmed by 4 bases and J by 1 base, 9 bases remained unmatched. The CDR3 is 19 residues long. CDR3 protein: CASSGAGTSGSRSYNEQFF. The CDR3 bases are TGTGCCAGCAGTGGCGCCGGGACTAGCGGGAGTAGGTCCTACAATGAGCAGTTCTTC.

The rearrangement links TRBV12-3 or TRBV12-4 to TRBJ2-3; 9 bases are a match to TRBD2. The CDR3 covers 15 residues. V shed 6 bases and J 4 bases; nucleotides not matched to a gene: 8. For the CDR3, the DNA is TGTGCCAGCAGCCCACTTGCGGGAGGGTCAGATACGCAGTATTTT. As protein: CASSPLAGGSDTQYF.

A single count supports this clonotype. The chain combines TRBV11-2 with TRBJ2-3; 9 nucleotides align to TRBD1. CDR1 and CDR2 (germline): SGHAT, FQNNGV. The CDR3 length is 18 residues. The V gene end was trimmed by 5 bases and the J gene end by 3 bases; junction bases not matched to a gene: 15. DNA for the CDR3: TGTGCCAGCAGCGTCCCCTTGGGGGGGGACAGGGTAACAGATACGCAGTATTTT. This sequence encodes CASSVPLGGDRVTDTQYF.

This chain uses TRBV29-1 with TRBJ1-4; possibly TRBD1 for D (5 bases). The CDR3 contains 12 residues. Germline V gives CDR1 SQVTM, CDR2 ANQGSEA. Trimming shortened V by 6 bases and J by 10 bases, and 15 bases separated the two germline ends. The CDR3 loop is CSVGDGGGKLFF. The CDR3 nucleotides are TGCAGCGTAGGGGACGGAGGAGGAAAACTGTTTTTT.

This chain links TRBV27 with TRBJ2-5, with 8 bases matching TRBD2. With V trimmed by 6 bases and J by 1 base, 4 bases remained unmatched. Germline V lookup: CDR1 MNHEY, CDR2 SMNVEV (reference sequence). The CDR3 is 14 residues long. CDR3 DNA sequence: TGTGCCAGCAGGTTTAGCGGGGTCCAAGAGACCCAGTACTTC. It translates to CASRFSGVQETQYF.

The count of this clonotype is one. This chain joins TRBV4-1 and TRBJ2-5; D not certain. The V gene lost 3 bases and the J gene lost 4 bases, with 9 bases spanning the gap. Germline assignment: CDR1 MGHRA and CDR2 YSYEKL. The CDR3 is made up of 13 amino acids. The CDR3 spells CASSQIIRETQYF. The CDR3 coding sequence is TGCGCCAGCAGCCAGATTATTCGAGAGACCCAGTACTTC.

The J gene is TRBJ1-5, the V gene TRBV18; 10 bases match TRBD1. Trimming at V came to 6 bases and at J to 4 bases, leaving 12 bases not matched to a gene. Germline loops: CDR1 KGHSH, CDR2 LQKENI. There are 17 residues in the CDR3. The CDR3 bases are TGTGCCAGCTCCCCCTCTGGGGGACAGGGGAGGAATCAGCCCCAGCATTTT. Translating it yields CASSPSGGQGRNQPQHF.

CDR3 nucleotide sequence: TGCAGTGCTAACACGCCGGGGGAGACCCAGTACTTC. Its protein is CSANTPGETQYF. The chain uses TRBV20-1 and TRBJ2-5, with D maybe TRBD2 (5 bases). This CDR3 has 12 amino acids. Per germline, CDR1 DFQATT and CDR2 SNEGSKA (reference sequence). Trimming took off 4 bases at V and 5 bases at J, with 11 bases between the two ends.

The V and J genes are TRBV30 and TRBJ2-3, with 10 bases fitting TRBD1. The germline CDR1 and CDR2 sequences are GTSNPN and SVGIG (reference sequence). V dropped 5 bases and J dropped 4; count of bases not matched to a gene: 6. This CDR3 is 14 amino acids long. CDR3 nucleotide sequence: TGTGCCTGGGGCTGGGGACAGGGGCCAGATACGCAGTATTTT. This translates into CAWGWGQGPDTQYF.

This clonotype was seen a single time. This chain connects TRBV4-2 to TRBJ2-7; D is uncertain. V shed 0 bases and J shed 1 base, with 10 bases lying between them. Germline V gives CDR1 LGHNA, CDR2 YNFKEQ. This CDR3 is built from 15 residues. The CDR3 reads CASSQEENASYEQYF. Here the CDR3 DNA reads TGTGCCAGCAGCCAAGAAGAAAATGCATCCTACGAGCAGTACTTC.

The V gene is TRBV5-4, the J gene TRBJ2-3; 10 bases line up with TRBD1. Germline CDR1 SGHNT, CDR2 YYREEE (reference sequence). The CDR3 covers 15 residues. With 4 bases clipped from V and 2 bases from J, the junction kept 4 bases outside the gene matches. Here the CDR3 reads CASSAGQGTTDTQYF. The CDR3 DNA is TGTGCCAGCAGCGCGGGACAGGGGACCACAGATACGCAGTATTTT.

The V and J genes are TRBV9 and TRBJ1-1; no clear D. Germline values: CDR1 SGDLS, CDR2 YYNGEE. The CDR3 totals 14 residues. The germline V and J ends were trimmed by 0 bases and 5 bases, with 11 bases remaining between them. CDR3 protein: CASSVEEGRTEAFF. The CDR3 DNA reads TGTGCCAGCAGCGTAGAAGAGGGAAGGACTGAAGCTTTCTTT.

This clonotype was counted a single time. The V and J genes are TRBV19 and TRBJ1-2, with 7 bases fitting TRBD1. Germline loops: CDR1 LNHDA, CDR2 SQIVND (reference sequence). This CDR3 is built from 15 residues. V trimming: 5 bases; J trimming: 0 bases; junction bases outside the gene matches: 6. As DNA, the CDR3 is TGTGCCAGTAGTTGGACAGGACGACCTAACTATGGCTACACCTTC. This translates into CASSWTGRPNYGYTF.

The genes are TRBV3-1 and TRBJ2-3, with 9 positions matching TRBD2. Germline-derived CDR1 and CDR2 are LGHDT and YNNKEL (reference sequence). Trimming removed 2 bases from V and 0 bases from J; junction bases left unmatched: 6. The CDR3 is 17 amino acids. In nucleotides, the CDR3 is TGTGCCAGCAGCCAACGTGCAAGCGGGAGGAGCACAGATACGCAGTATTTT. Its translation is CASSQRASGRSTDTQYF.

The rearrangement links TRBV12-3 or TRBV12-4 to TRBJ2-5, with no clear D. V lost 7 bases and J lost 9, with 18 bases in between. This CDR3 comprises 13 residues. The CDR3 protein is CASNKGGSSAQYF. The CDR3 DNA is TGTGCCAGCAATAAGGGCGGATCGTCGGCCCAGTACTTC.

V is TRBV21-1 and J is TRBJ1-2; TRBD1 is the table's D call, not checked against the DNA. TRBV21-1 represents a pseudogene. The CDR3 extends over 15 amino acids. The CDR3 protein is CASSPQLQGKDGYTF. In nucleotides, the CDR3 is TGTGCCAGCAGCCCTCAGTTACAGGGGAAGGATGGCTACACCTTC.

The V and J genes are TRBV20-1 and TRBJ1-5, with 8 bases lining up with TRBD1. The CDR3 spans 13 residues. J gave up 4 bases and V 8 bases, and 7 bases lay outside the gene matches. CDR1 is DFQATT and CDR2 is SNEGSKA in the germline V gene (reference sequence). The CDR3 DNA reads as TGCAGTACTGGACAGGGTTTAAATCAGCCCCAGCATTTT. As protein: CSTGQGLNQPQHF.

This rearrangement joins TRBV5-4 to TRBJ2-3; TRBD2 matches at 13 bases. The trim removed 5 bases at V and 6 bases at J, leaving 9 bases unmatched. This CDR3 is built from 16 residues. Germline V gives CDR1 SGHNT, CDR2 YYREEE (reference sequence). CDR3 sequence reads: CASSLGLAGAGDTQYF. The CDR3 bases are TGTGCCAGCAGTTTAGGACTAGCGGGAGCAGGGGATACGCAGTATTTT.

This clonotype was picked up one time. This chain joins TRBV25-1 and TRBJ1-2; 7 nucleotides align to TRBD1. The ends lost 3 bases at V and 6 bases at J; junction bases unmatched: 7. The germline CDR1 and CDR2 sequences are MGHDK and SYGVNS. The CDR3 length is 14 residues. As DNA, the CDR3 is TGTGCCAGCAGTGAGCACACAGGGGCTGATGGCTACACCTTC. This encodes CASSEHTGADGYTF.

The chain couples TRBV30 to TRBJ1-4; 7 positions agree with TRBD1. V shed 1 base, J shed 6 bases, and the junction held 2 bases outside the gene matches. The CDR3 contains 13 residues. CDR1 is GTSNPN and CDR2 is SVGIG in the germline V gene (reference sequence). This chain's CDR3 is CAWSGGTDEKLFF. DNA for the CDR3: TGTGCCTGGAGTGGGGGGACAGATGAAAAACTGTTTTTT.